This T cell receptor (beta chain) was identified in a study of blood T cells in healthy people across ages. Trimming cost V 4 bases and J 0 bases; bases outside gene matches: 5. The germline CDR1 and CDR2 sequences are MNHEY and SVGEGT. The CDR3 consists of 17 residues. Study-wide points: Both higher diversity and more naive CD4+ cells marked long-lived donors when set against aged donors. With age, beta diversity per million T cells declined roughly linearly, significantly by around 43. PBMCs went unsorted, and a conclusive naive versus antigen-experienced comparison was therefore prevented.

Of note for this clonotype: What it binds is not known.

Together with a sample-barcoded 5' primer, a J-beta primer mix was included in a second PCR lasting about 6 to 11 cycles. TCRdb ran MiXCR on the 5' RACE reads and lists one entry per CDR3 protein. There are about 1.7 million distinct CDR3 sequences in the sample; 25% to 30% occur only once, and less than 9.5% lies in the top ten. This TCR derives from a woman in her thirties in good health. The rearrangement uses TRBV6-2 or TRBV6-3 and TRBJ2-1; 11 nucleotides align to TRBD2. Sequencing used blood. CDR3 in DNA: TGTGCCAGCAGTTCTCCTAGCGGGAGGAGCTCCTACAATGAGCAGTTCTTC. It encodes CASSSPSGRSSYNEQFF.